The clone carrying this T cell receptor (beta chain) was counted at least ten times. The CDR3 runs 13 residues. Trimming cost V 7 bases and J 6 bases, with 16 bases left between them. The germline CDR1 and CDR2 sequences are SNHLY and FYNNEI. The entry originates in a study of T cells in Graves' hyperthyroidism and ophthalmopathy. Amplified TCR beta CDR3 regions derived from RNA transcripts. In the first-round RT-PCR of the TCR CDR3, the HTBI primer set was used. MiXCR, applied by TCRdb to the multiplex PCR reads, yields one record per CDR3 protein. The repertoire holds about 640,000 distinct CDR3 sequences, less than 45% seen once, with less than 9% in the top ten.

The chain is built from TRBV2 and TRBJ2-7, with a tentative D call TRBD2 (5 bases). The sample taken for sequencing was peripheral blood or thyroid tissue (not recorded which). The source of this sequence is an adult man with Graves' disease, either hyperthyroidism or ophthalmopathy (not recorded which). For the CDR3, the DNA is TGTGCCAGCATTGCCGGGATTAGTAGCGAGCAGTACTTC. Amino acid sequence: CASIAGISSEQYF.